These T cell receptor beta chains were read from a single sample in a study of cytomegalovirus exposure and HLA in healthy donors. TCRdb's copy holds only in-frame clones and misses some; the assay was immunoSEQ multiplex PCR. The sample shows over 110,000 clones, around three quarters of them seen only once. The specimen was PBMCs. The receptors were gathered from a woman aged 40-49 years in good health and CMV-seropositive. CDR3s leave out the opening cysteine and the closing phenylalanine or tryptophan. The order of the fields is V gene, J gene, CDR3 protein.

TRBV5-1	TRBJ1-4	ASSSPEGTNEKLF
TRBV11-3	TRBJ2-7	ASSLEIQRGREQY
TRBV6-5	TRBJ2-5	ASSSYTGEETQY
TRBV5-1	TRBJ1-3	ASRQSLTGWSGNTIY
TRBV28	TRBJ1-2	ASTRGWSYGYT
TRBV5-1	TRBJ1-2	ASSSQGVFFDYT
TRBV27	TRBJ2-3	ASSLLSSGRLKGDTQY
TRBV7-8	TRBJ1-5	ASSADRGDNQPQH
TRBV5-6	TRBJ2-1	ASSLDAGTSAKNEQF
TRBV28	TRBJ2-7	ASSGMTSPHSYEQY
TRBV7-6	TRBJ2-7	ASSGGGPGYEQY
TRBV6-5	TRBJ2-5	ASSSLAGVGTQY
TRBV5-5	TRBJ2-1	ASSLSLHSSYNEQF
TRBV4-1	TRBJ1-2	ASSHLSIRGLGYGYT
TRBV6-6	TRBJ2-6	ASSYSRSGANVLT
TRBV21-1	TRBJ2-1	ASSKLHKTSGSRNEQF
TRBV28	TRBJ2-7	ASRSPGLAVLEQY
TRBV2	TRBJ1-2	ASKGTGDRGYT
TRBV27	TRBJ1-3	ASSPSIY
TRBV16	TRBJ2-2	ASSQLPSGVTGELF
TRBV7-9	TRBJ2-7	ASSPWTGLEQY
TRBV9	TRBJ2-7	ASSGLGQGYEQY
TRBV27	TRBJ2-1	ASSSMRSVEQF
TRBV18	TRBJ1-2	ASSPQDLGYGYT
TRBV19	TRBJ2-3	ASSIGNRVTDTQY
TRBV19	TRBJ1-2	ASSMGPNYGYT
TRBV6-7	TRBJ1-4	ASSRLRGEKLF
TRBV18	TRBJ2-6	ASSLQSSGANVLT
TRBV7-2	TRBJ2-3	ASSFQAGNTDTQY
TRBV5-5	TRBJ1-5	ASSFASGIGQPQH
TRBV30	TRBJ2-6	AWSVQGAGANVLT
TRBV2	TRBJ1-5	ASSPESNQPQH
TRBV28	TRBJ2-1	ASGLPLAGDYNEQF
TRBV11-3	TRBJ2-3	ASSPGGTSTDTQY
TRBV6-1	TRBJ1-2	ASSEQANRGRNYGYT
TRBV9	TRBJ2-1	ASSVYGGDNEQF
TRBV18	TRBJ1-1	ASSPNRRGQGNTEAF
TRBV7-9	TRBJ2-7	ASSLFTGRSYEQY
TRBV9	TRBJ2-1	ASSASGASYNEQF
TRBV15	TRBJ2-2	ATSPGGSGITGELF
TRBV5-4	TRBJ2-1	ASTQYNEQF
TRBV9	TRBJ2-7	ASSVGTSGEQY
TRBV5-1	TRBJ1-1	ASSLYRGNTEAF
TRBV2	TRBJ2-1	ASSSSISGLYNEQF
TRBV19	TRBJ1-1	ASSILTGGTTEAF
TRBV5-6	TRBJ2-1	ASSWASGYNEQF
TRBV4-1	TRBJ2-1	ASSHPVGARDEQF
TRBV28	TRBJ2-7	ASTPGGEDEQY
TRBV10-3	.	AISEGGGNYEQY
TRBV4-1	TRBJ1-6	ASSQTYRTGSNSPLH
TRBV4-1	TRBJ1-4	ASSQGDRGPVEKLF
TRBV11-3	TRBJ2-1	ASSRSSGVDNEQF
TRBV4-2	TRBJ2-6	ASSQDYGSGANVLT
TRBV5-1	TRBJ2-7	ASSPTPEAYEQY
TRBV10-2	TRBJ1-5	ASRNGTGARPQH
TRBV5-1	TRBJ2-7	ASSLRLGAEQY
TRBV6-1	TRBJ2-5	ASRRLAGSQETQY
TRBV11-3	TRBJ2-7	ASSLGTGGFHEQY
TRBV23-1	TRBJ2-3	ASSQEEPYRCTDTQY
TRBV29-1	TRBJ2-1	SVFRGSYNEQF